This TCR beta chain was documented in a study of cytomegalovirus exposure and HLA in healthy donors. General study results and limits: TCR beta V segments were, for the most part, productive about 87% or about 30% of the time in an earlier analysis. Association of a missense DCLRE1C variant with TCR beta V- and J-gene trimming was reported in a later analysis. Later on, an analysis tied 15,000 to 20,000 TCR beta sequences to HLA alleles at 0.05 false discovery rate. Indistinguishability led to the exclusion of some V segments, TRBV6-2 and TRBV6-3 included.

The PCR used 60 Vbeta and 13 Jbeta primers. Profiling relied on immunoSEQ multiplex PCR, and the TCRdb table lists in-frame clones only, not all of them. Altogether 150,000 to 200,000 clones are present, around 75% being singletons, with the ten largest covering roughly 1.5%. V dropped 2 bases and J dropped 6 bases, with 17 bases sitting between them. The CDR3 spans 16 residues. The germline V gene has CDR1 SGHTA and CDR2 FQGNSA. About this clone: Antigen specificity is unknown.

The clonotype was recovered from a woman between 45 and 60 years old in good health and CMV-seronegative. The specimen was PBMCs. This chain links TRBV7-2 with TRBJ1-5; possible D gene TRBD1, 5 bases. CDR3 region: CASSLKHGGNSQPQHF. CDR3 nucleotides: TGTGCCAGCAGCTTAAAACACGGGGGAAATAGTCAGCCCCAGCATTTT.